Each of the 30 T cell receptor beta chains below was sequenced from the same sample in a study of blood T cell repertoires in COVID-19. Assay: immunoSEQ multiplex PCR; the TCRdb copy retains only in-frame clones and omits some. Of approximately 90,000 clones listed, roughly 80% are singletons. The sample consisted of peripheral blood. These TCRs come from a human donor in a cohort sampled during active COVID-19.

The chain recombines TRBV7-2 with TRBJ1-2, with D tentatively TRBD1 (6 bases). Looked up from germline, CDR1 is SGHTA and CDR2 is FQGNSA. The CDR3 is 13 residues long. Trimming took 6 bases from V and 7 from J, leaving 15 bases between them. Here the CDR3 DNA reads TGTGCCAGCAGAAAAACAGGGTTTATTGGCTACACCTTC. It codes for CASRKTGFIGYTF.

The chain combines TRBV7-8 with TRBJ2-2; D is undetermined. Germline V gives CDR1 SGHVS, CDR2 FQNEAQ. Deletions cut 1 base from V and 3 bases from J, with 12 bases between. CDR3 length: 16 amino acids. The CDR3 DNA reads TGTGCCAGCAGCTTAGGCCGTCGCCCGGACACCGGGGAGCTGTTTTTT. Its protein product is CASSLGRRPDTGELFF.

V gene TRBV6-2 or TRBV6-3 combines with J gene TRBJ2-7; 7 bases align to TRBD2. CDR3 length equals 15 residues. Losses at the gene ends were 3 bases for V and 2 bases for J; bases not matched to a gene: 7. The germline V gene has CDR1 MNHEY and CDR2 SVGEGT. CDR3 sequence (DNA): TGTGCCAGCAGTTATCCGGCTAGCGGTGCCTACGAGCAGTACTTC. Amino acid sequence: CASSYPASGAYEQYF.

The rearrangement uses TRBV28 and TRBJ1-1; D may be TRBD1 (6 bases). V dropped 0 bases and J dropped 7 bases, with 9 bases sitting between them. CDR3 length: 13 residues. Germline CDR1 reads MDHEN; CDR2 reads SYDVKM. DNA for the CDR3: TGTGCCAGCAGTTTATGGGCAGGGGATGAAGCTTTCTTT. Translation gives CASSLWAGDEAFF.

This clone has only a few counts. CDR3 nucleotide sequence: TGTGCCAGCAGTGAATGGCAGCTAGTCGGGACCTACAATGAGCAGTTCTTC. This gives the protein CASSEWQLVGTYNEQFF. The chain couples TRBV6-1 to TRBJ2-1; weak D call: TRBD2 (5 bases). This CDR3 has 17 residues. V was clipped by 2 bases and J by 2 bases, with 16 bases between them. Germline V gene lookup returns CDR1 MNHNS and CDR2 SASEGT.

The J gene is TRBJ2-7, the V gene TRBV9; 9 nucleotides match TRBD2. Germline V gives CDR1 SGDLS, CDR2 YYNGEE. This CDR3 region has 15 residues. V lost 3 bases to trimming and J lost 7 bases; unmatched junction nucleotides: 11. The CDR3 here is CASSATTSGIGEQYF. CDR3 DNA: TGTGCCAGCAGCGCGACGACTAGCGGAATAGGGGAGCAGTACTTC.

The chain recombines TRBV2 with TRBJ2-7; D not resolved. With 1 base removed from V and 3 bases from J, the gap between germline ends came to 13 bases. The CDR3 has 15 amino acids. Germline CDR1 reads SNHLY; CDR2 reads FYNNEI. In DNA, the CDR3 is TGTGCCAGCAGTGAAGGCCGTGACACCCACTACGAGCAGTACTTC. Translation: CASSEGRDTHYEQYF.

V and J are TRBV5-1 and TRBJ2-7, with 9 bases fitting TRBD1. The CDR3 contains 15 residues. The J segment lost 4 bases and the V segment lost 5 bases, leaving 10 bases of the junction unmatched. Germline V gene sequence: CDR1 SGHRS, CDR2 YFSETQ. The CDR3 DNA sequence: TGCGCCAGCAGACGGTACGCCGGGACAGGGTACGAGCAGTACTTC. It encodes CASRRYAGTGYEQYF. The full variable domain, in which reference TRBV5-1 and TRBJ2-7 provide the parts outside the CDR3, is KAGVTQTPRYLIKTRGQQVTLSCSPISGHRSVSWYQQTPGQGLQFLFEYFSETQRNKGNFPGRFSGRQFSNSRSEMNVSTLELGDSALYLCASRRYAGTGYEQYFGPGTRLTVT.

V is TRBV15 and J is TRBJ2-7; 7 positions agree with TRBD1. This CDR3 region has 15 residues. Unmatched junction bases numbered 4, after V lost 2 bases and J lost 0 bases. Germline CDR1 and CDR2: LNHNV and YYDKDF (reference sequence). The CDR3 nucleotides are TGTGCCACCAGCAGATGGGACAGTGGCTCCTACGAGCAGTACTTC. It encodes CATSRWDSGSYEQYF.

In nucleotides, the CDR3 is TGTGCCAGCAGTGAACCGGGACAGGGTTTCGGCGAGCAGTACTTC. Its translation: CASSEPGQGFGEQYF. The rearrangement links TRBV6-1 to TRBJ2-7; 9 bases line up with TRBD1. The junction had 8 bases not matched to a gene; V was cut back by 2 bases and J by 6 bases. This CDR3 has 15 residues. The germline gives CDR1 MNHNS, CDR2 SASEGT.

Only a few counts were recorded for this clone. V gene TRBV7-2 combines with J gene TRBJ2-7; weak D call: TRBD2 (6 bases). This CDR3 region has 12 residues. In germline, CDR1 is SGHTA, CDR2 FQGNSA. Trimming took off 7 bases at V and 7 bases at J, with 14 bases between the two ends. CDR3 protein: CASNPLRGEQYF. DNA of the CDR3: TGTGCCAGCAACCCACTCCGGGGGGAGCAGTACTTC. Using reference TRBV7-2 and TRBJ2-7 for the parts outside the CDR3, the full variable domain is GAGVSQSPSNKVTEKGKDVELRCDPISGHTALYWYRQSLGQGLEFLIYFQGNSAPDKSGLPSDRFSAERTGGSVSTLTIQRTQQEDSAVYLCASNPLRGEQYFGPGTRLTVT.

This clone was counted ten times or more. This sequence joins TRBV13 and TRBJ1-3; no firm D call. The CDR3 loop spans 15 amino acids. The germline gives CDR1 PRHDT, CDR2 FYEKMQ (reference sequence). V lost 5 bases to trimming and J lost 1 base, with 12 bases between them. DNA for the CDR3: TGTGCCAGCAGCGTCCTTGCGGGGTCTGGAAACACCATATATTTT. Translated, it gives CASSVLAGSGNTIYF.

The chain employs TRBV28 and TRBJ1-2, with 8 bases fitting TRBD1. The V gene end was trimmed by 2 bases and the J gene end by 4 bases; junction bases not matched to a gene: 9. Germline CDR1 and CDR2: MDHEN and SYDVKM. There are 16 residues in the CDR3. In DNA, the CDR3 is TGTGCCAGCAGTTTACCCCTCGGACAGGGAAGCTATGGCTACACCTTC. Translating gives CASSLPLGQGSYGYTF.

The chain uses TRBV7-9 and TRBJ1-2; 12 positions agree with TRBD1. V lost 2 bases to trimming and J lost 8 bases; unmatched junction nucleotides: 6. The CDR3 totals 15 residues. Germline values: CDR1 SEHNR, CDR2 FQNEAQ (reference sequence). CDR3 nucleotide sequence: TGTGCCAGCAGCTTAACGGGACAGGGGGCTCGAGGCTACACCTTC. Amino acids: CASSLTGQGARGYTF. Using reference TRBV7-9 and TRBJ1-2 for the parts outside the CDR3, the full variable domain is DTGVSQNPRHKITKRGQNVTFRCDPISEHNRLYWYRQTLGQGPEFLTYFQNEAQLEKSRLLSDRFSAERPKGSFSTLEIQRTEQGDSAMYLCASSLTGQGARGYTFGSGTRLTVV.

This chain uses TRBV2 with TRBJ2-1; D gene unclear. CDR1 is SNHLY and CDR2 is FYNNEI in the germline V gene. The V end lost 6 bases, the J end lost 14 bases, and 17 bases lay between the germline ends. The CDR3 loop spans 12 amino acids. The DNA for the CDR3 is TGTGCCAGCAGCAAGACGACGGGTTTGGAGTTCTTC. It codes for CASSKTTGLEFF.

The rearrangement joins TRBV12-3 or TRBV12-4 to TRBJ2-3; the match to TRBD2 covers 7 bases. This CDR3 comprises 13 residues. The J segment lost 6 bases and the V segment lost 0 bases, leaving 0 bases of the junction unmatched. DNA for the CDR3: TGTGCCAGCAGTTTAGCGGGAGGGGATACGCAGTATTTT. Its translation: CASSLAGGDTQYF.

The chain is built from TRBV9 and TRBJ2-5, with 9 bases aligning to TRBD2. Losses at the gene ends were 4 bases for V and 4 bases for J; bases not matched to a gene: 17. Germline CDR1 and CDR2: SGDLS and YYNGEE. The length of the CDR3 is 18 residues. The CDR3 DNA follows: TGTGCCAGCAGCACCCCGACCCTCTCGGGCGGGAGGGCAGAGACCCAGTACTTC. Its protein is CASSTPTLSGGRAETQYF. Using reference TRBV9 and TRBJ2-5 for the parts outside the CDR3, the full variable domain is DSGVTQTPKHLITATGQRVTLRCSPRSGDLSVYWYQQSLDQGLQFLIQYYNGEERAKGNILERFSAQQFPDLHSELNLSSLELGDSALYFCASSTPTLSGGRAETQYFGPGTRLLVL.

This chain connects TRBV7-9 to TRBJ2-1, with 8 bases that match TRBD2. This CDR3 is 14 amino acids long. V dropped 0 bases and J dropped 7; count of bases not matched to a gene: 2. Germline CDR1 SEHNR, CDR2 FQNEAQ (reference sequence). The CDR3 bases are TGTGCCAGCAGCTTAGCTAGACTAGCGAATGAGCAGTTCTTC. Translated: CASSLARLANEQFF.

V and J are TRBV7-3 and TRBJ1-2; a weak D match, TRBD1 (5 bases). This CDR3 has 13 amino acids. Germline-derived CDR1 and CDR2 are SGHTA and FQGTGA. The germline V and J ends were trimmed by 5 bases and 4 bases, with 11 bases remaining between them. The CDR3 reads CASSPTGGYGYTF. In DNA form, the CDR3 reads TGTGCCAGCAGCCCGACGGGGGGCTATGGCTACACCTTC.

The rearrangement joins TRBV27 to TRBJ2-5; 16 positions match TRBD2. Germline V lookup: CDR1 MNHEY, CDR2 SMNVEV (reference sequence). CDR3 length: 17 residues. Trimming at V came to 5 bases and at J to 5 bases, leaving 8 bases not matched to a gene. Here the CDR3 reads CASSPGLAGGYTETQYF. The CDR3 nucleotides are TGTGCCAGCAGTCCGGGACTAGCGGGAGGGTATACGGAGACCCAGTACTTC.

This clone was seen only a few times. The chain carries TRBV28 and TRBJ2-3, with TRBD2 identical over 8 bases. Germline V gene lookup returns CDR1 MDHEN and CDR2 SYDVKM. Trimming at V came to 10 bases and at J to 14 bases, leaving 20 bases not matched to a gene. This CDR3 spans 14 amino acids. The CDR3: CATGRGYGATAWYF. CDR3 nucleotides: TGTGCCACCGGGAGGGGCTACGGGGCCACCGCGTGGTATTTT.

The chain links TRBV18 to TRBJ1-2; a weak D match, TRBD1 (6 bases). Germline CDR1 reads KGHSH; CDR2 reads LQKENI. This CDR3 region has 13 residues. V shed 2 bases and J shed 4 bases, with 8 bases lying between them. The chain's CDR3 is CASSPGGAYGYTF. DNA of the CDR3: TGTGCCAGCTCACCAGGGGGGGCCTATGGCTACACCTTC.

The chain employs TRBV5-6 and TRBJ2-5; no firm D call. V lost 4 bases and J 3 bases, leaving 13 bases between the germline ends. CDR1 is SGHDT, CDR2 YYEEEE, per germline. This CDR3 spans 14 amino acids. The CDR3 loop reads CASSPTFSKETQYF. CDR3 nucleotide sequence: TGTGCCAGCAGCCCTACCTTTTCTAAAGAGACCCAGTACTTC.

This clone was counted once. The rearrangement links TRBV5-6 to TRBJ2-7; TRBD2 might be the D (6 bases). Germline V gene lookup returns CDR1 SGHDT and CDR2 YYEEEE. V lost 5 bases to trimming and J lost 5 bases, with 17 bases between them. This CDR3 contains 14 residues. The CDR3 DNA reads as TGTGCCAGCAGGATGGGGCTAGCGAAGAACGAGCAGTACTTC. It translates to CASRMGLAKNEQYF.

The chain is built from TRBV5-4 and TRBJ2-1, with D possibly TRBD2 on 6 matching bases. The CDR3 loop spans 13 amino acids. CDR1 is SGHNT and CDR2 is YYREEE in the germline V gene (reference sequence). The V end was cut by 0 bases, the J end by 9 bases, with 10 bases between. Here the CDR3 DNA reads TGTGCCAGCAGCTTGGGGGGCGGGGCTGAGCAGTTCTTC. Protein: CASSLGGGAEQFF.

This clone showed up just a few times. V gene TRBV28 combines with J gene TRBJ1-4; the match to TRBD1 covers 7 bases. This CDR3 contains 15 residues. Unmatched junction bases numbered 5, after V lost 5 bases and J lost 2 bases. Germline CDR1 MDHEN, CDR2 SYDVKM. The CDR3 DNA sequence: TGTGCCAGCAGTGCCCACAGGGGTACTAATGAAAAACTGTTTTTT. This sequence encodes CASSAHRGTNEKLFF.

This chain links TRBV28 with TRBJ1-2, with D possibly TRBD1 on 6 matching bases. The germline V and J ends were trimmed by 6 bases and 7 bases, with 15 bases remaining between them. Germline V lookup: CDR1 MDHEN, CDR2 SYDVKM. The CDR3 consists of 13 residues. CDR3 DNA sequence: TGTGCCAGCAGCCGTAACAGGGTTCTTGGCTACACCTTC. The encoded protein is CASSRNRVLGYTF.

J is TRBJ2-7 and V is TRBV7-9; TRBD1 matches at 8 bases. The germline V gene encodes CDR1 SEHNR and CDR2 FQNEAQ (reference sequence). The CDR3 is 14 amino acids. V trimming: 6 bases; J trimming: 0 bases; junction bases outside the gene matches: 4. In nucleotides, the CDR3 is TGTGCCAGCAGATACGGACAGGGCTCCTACGAGCAGTACTTC. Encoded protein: CASRYGQGSYEQYF. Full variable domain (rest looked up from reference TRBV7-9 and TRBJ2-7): DTGVSQNPRHKITKRGQNVTFRCDPISEHNRLYWYRQTLGQGPEFLTYFQNEAQLEKSRLLSDRFSAERPKGSFSTLEIQRTEQGDSAMYLCASRYGQGSYEQYFGPGTRLTVT.

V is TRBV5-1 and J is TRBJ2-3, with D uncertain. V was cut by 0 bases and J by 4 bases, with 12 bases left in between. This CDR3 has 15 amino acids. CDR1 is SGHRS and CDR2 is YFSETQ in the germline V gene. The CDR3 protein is CASSLAATPSDTQYF. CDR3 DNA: TGCGCCAGCAGCTTGGCTGCCACTCCCTCAGATACGCAGTATTTT.

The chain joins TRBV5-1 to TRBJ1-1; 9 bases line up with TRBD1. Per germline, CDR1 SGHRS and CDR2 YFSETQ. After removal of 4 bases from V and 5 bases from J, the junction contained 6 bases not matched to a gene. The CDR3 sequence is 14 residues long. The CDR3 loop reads CASSGTGLRTEAFF. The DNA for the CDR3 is TGCGCCAGCAGCGGGACAGGGTTACGGACTGAAGCTTTCTTT.